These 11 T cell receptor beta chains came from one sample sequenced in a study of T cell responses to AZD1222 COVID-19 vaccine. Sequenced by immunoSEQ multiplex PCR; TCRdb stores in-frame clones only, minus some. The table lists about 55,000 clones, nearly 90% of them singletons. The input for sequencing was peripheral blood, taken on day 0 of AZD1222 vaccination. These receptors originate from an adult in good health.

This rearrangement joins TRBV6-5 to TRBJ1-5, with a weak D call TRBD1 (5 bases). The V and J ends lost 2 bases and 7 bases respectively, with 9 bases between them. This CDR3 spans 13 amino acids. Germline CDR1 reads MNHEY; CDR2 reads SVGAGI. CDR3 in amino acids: CASSYIEGQPQHF. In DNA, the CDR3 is TGTGCCAGCAGTTACATAGAGGGGCAGCCCCAGCATTTT.

CDR3 in amino acids: CASWGFPYNSPLHF. CDR3 DNA sequence: TGTGCCAGCTGGGGATTTCCCTATAATTCACCCCTCCACTTT. The chain combines TRBV28 with TRBJ1-6; no firm D call. Germline lookup yields CDR1 MDHEN and CDR2 SYDVKM. V lost 8 bases, J lost 2 bases, and 10 bases lay in between. The CDR3 spans 14 residues.

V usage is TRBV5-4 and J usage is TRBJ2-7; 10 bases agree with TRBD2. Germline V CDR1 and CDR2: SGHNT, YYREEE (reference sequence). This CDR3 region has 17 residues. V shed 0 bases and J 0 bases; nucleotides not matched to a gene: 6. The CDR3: CASSLGGLALFSYEQYF. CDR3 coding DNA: TGTGCCAGCAGCTTGGGGGGACTAGCGTTATTCTCCTACGAGCAGTACTTC.

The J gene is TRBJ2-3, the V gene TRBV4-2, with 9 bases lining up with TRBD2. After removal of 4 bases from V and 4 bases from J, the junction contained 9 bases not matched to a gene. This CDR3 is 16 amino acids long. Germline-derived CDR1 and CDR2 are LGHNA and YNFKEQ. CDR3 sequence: CASSLYSGGDSDTQYF. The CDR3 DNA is TGTGCCAGCAGCCTCTATAGCGGGGGTGACTCAGATACGCAGTATTTT.

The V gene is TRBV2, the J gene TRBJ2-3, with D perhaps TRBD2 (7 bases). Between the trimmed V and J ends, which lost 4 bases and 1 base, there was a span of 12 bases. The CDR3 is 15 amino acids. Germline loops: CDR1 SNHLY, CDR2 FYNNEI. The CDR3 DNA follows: TGTGCCAGCAGTGTGGCGGGGGCCCGCACAGATACGCAGTATTTT. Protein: CASSVAGARTDTQYF.

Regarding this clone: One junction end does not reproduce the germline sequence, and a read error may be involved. CDR3 region: CASREGVVAEAFF. The CDR3 DNA is TGTGCCAGCAGGGAAGGGGTTGTGGCTGAAGCTTTCTTT. The V call is TRBV6-1, the J call TRBJ1-1, with a weak D call TRBD1 (5 bases). The CDR3 has 13 amino acids. Germline CDR1 and CDR2: MNHNS and SASEGT.

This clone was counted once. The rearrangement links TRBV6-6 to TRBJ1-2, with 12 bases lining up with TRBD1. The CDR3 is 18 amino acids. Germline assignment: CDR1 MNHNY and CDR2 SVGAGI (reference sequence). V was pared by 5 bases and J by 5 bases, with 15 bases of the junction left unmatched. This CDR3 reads CASSPGLTGTGGGYGYTF. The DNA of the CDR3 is TGTGCCAGCAGTCCGGGGCTCACCGGGACAGGGGGCGGTTATGGCTACACCTTC.

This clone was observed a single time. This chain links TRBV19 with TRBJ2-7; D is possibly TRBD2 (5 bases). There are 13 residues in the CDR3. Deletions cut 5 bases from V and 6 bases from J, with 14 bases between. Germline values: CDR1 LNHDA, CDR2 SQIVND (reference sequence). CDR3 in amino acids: CASSPQKAGEQYF. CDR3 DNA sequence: TGTGCCAGTAGTCCCCAAAAGGCGGGCGAGCAGTACTTC.

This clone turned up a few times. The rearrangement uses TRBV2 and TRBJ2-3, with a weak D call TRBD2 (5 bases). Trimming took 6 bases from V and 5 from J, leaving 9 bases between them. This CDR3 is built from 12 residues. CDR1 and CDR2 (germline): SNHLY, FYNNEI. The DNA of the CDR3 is TGTGCCAGCAGGGAGGTTGGAGATACGCAGTATTTT. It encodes CASREVGDTQYF.

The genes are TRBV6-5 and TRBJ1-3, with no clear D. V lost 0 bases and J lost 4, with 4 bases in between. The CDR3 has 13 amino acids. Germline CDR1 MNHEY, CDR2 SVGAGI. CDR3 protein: CASSYSGGNTIYF. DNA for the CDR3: TGTGCCAGCAGTTACTCAGGGGGAAACACCATATATTTT.

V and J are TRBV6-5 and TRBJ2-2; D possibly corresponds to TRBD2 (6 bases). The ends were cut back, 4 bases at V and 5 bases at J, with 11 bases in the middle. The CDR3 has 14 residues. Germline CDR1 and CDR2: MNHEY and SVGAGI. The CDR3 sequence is CASSSGGVTGELFF. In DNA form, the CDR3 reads TGTGCCAGCAGTTCCGGGGGTGTAACCGGGGAGCTGTTTTTT.